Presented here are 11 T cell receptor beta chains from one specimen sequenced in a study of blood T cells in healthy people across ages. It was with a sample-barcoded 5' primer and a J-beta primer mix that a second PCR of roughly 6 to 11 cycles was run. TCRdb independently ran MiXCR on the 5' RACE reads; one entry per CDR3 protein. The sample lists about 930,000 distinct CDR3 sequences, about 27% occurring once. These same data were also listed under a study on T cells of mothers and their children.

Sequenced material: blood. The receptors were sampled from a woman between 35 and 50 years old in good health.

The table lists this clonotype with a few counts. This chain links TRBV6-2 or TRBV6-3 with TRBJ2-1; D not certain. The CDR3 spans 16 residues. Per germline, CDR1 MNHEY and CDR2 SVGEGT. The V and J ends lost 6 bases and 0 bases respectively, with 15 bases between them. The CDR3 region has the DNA TGTGCCAGCAGAACTATACGGAGAAGCTCCTACAATGAGCAGTTCTTC. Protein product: CASRTIRRSSYNEQFF.

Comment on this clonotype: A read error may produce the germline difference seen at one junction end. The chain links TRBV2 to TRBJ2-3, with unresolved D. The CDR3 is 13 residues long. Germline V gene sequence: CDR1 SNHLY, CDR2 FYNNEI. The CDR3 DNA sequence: TGCGTCAGCAATACTCCTTTCACAGATACGCAGTATTTT. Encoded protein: CVSNTPFTDTQYF.

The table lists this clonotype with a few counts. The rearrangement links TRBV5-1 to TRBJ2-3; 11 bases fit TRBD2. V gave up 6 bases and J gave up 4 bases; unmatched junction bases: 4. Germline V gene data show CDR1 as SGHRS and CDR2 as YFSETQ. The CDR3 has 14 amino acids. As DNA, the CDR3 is TGCGCCAGCAATAGCGGGGGGGCCTCAGATACGCAGTATTTT. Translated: CASNSGGASDTQYF.

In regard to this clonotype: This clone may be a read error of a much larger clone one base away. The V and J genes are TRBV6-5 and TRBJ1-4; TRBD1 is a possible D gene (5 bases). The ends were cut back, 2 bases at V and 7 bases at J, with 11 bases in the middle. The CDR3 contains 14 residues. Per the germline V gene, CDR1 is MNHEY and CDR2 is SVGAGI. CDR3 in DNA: TGTGCCAGCAGTTACAGGGGAGGTTGTGAAAAACTGTTTTTT. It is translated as CASSYRGGCEKLFF.

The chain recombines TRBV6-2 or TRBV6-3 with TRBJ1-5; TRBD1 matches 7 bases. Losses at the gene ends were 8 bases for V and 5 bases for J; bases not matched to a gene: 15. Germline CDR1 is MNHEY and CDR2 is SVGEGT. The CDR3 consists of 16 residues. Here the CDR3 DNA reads TGTGCCAGCGCTACTATACAGACAGGGCCCTATCAGCCCCAGCATTTT. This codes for CASATIQTGPYQPQHF.

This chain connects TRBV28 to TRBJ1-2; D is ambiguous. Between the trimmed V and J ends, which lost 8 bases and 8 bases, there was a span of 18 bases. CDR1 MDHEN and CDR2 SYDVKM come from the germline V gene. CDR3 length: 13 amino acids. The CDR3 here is CASSPNGPGGYTF. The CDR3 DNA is TGTGCCAGCTCCCCTAATGGTCCGGGGGGCTACACCTTC.

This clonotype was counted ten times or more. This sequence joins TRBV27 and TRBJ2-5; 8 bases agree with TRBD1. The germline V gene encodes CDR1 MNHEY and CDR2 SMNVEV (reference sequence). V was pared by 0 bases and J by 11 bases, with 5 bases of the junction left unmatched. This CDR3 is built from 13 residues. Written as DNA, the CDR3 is TGTGCCAGCAGTTTATCGGGACAGGAAGAGCAGTACTTC. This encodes CASSLSGQEEQYF.

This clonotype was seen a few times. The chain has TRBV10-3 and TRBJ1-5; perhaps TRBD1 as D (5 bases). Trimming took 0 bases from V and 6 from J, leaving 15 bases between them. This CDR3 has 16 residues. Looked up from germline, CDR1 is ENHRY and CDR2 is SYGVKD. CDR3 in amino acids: CAISESIQAPGQPQHF. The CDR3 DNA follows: TGTGCCATCAGTGAGTCGATACAGGCGCCGGGTCAGCCCCAGCATTTT.

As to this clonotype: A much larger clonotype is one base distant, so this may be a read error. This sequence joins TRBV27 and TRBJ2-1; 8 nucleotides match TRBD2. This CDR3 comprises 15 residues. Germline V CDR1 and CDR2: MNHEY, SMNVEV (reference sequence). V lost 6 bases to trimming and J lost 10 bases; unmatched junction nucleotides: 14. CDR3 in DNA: TGTGCCAGCAGCGAGACTAGCGAGGGGTCTTACGAGCAGTTCTTC. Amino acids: CASSETSEGSYEQFF.

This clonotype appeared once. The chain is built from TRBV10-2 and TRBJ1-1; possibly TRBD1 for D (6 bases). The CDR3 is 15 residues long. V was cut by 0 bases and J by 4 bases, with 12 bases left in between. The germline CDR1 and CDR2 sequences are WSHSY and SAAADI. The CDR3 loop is CASSESQGRGTEAFF. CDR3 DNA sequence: TGCGCCAGCAGTGAGTCGCAGGGGAGAGGCACTGAAGCTTTCTTT.

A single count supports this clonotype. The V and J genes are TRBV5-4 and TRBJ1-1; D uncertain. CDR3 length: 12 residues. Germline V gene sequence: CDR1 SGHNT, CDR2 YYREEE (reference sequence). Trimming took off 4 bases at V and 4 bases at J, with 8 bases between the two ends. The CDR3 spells CASSGIGTEAFF. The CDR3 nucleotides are TGTGCCAGCAGCGGAATAGGCACTGAAGCTTTCTTT. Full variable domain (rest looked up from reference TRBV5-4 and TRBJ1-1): ETGVTQSPTHLIKTRGQQVTLRCSSQSGHNTVSWYQQALGQGPQFIFQYYREEENGRGNFPPRFSGLQFPNYSSELNVNALELDDSALYLCASSGIGTEAFFGQGTRLTVV.